The 30 T cell receptor beta chains presented below share a single source sample, sequenced in a study of OX40 agonist ivuxolimab in advanced cancers. The library was prepared using the immunoSEQ multiplex PCR assay. This immuneACCESS table, as held by TCRdb, lists in-frame sequences with V and J called but not all clones. Of the missing ones, under half trace to an unresolved V gene in checked studies; the others have no known cause. For this sample there are tens of thousands of clones; approximately 80% appear just once. Clones ranked in the top ten supply approximately 2% of the sample. The sample here was CD4+ or CD8+ T cells sorted from blood, taken in a trial of the OX40 agonist ivuxolimab. These receptors all come from an adult with an advanced solid tumor such as melanoma, head and neck, liver or kidney cancer.

The CDR3 DNA is TGTGCCAGCAGTCCTCATCCCGGGACTAGCGGGATCCTTGCCAGGGAGACCCAGTACTTC. Translating gives CASSPHPGTSGILARETQYF. The chain combines TRBV28 with TRBJ2-5; 13 positions agree with TRBD2. This CDR3 is 20 amino acids long. V lost 5 bases and J lost 5; bases outside the gene matches: 20. CDR1 and CDR2 (germline): MDHEN, SYDVKM.

The chain links TRBV29-1 to TRBJ2-7; maybe TRBD2 (6 bases). The CDR3 loop spans 14 amino acids. Trimming pared 4 bases from V and 1 base from J, leaving 14 bases between. In germline, CDR1 is SQVTM, CDR2 ANQGSEA. The CDR3 DNA reads as TGCAGCGTTGCTCAGGGAGGTGGGTCCTACGAGCAGTACGTC. This sequence encodes CSVAQGGGSYEQYV.

J is TRBJ2-3 and V is TRBV7-2, with TRBD2 matching 12 bases. Unmatched junction bases numbered 6, after V lost 3 bases and J lost 5 bases. This CDR3 is 16 amino acids long. CDR1 and CDR2 from the germline V gene are SGHTA and FQGNSA. The CDR3 DNA follows: TGTGCCAGCAGCTTCGATCTAGCGGGAGGGGTAGATACGCAGTATTTT. It translates to CASSFDLAGGVDTQYF. The variable domain in full, with the rest retrieved from reference TRBV7-2 and TRBJ2-3, is GAGVSQSPSNKVTEKGKDVELRCDPISGHTALYWYRQSLGQGLEFLIYFQGNSAPDKSGLPSDRFSAERTGGSVSTLTIQRTQQEDSAVYLCASSFDLAGGVDTQYFGPGTRLTVL.

This clone was picked up one time. V gene TRBV4-1 combines with J gene TRBJ1-5, with 7 bases that match TRBD1. This CDR3 is built from 17 residues. CDR1 MGHRA and CDR2 YSYEKL come from the germline V gene. The J segment lost 0 bases and the V segment lost 3 bases, leaving 8 bases of the junction unmatched. The CDR3 DNA is TGCGCCAGCAGCCAGGGATCTACAGGGGATAGCAATCAGCCCCAGCATTTT. It codes for CASSQGSTGDSNQPQHF.

The V gene is TRBV7-2, the J gene TRBJ1-1; D might be TRBD1 (5 bases). The V end lost 5 bases, the J end lost 1 base, and 14 bases lay between the germline ends. Germline CDR1 reads SGHTA; CDR2 reads FQGNSA. The CDR3 is 15 amino acids. The CDR3 sequence is CASSPPGQGNTEAFF. DNA of the CDR3: TGTGCCAGCAGCCCACCCGGGCAGGGGAACACTGAAGCTTTCTTT.

A word on this clone: A read error may account for a junction end that differs from germline. The chain is built from TRBV11-2 and TRBJ1-2; TRBD1 agrees at 10 bases. Germline CDR1 is SGHAT and CDR2 is FQNNGV. The CDR3 is 14 residues long. The CDR3 DNA sequence: TGCGCCAGCAGCCGGGGACAGGGGACCTATGGCTACACCTTC. The encoded protein is CASSRGQGTYGYTF.

V and J are TRBV15 and TRBJ1-1; D gene unclear. The germline V gene encodes CDR1 LNHNV and CDR2 YYDKDF (reference sequence). Deletions cut 0 bases from V and 1 base from J, with 3 bases between. CDR3 length: 13 residues. This chain's CDR3 is CATSRDRNTEAFF. The DNA for the CDR3 is TGTGCCACCAGCAGAGATCGGAACACTGAAGCTTTCTTT.

The chain recombines TRBV6-4 with TRBJ2-4; D may be TRBD2 (5 bases). CDR1 and CDR2 from the germline V gene are MRHNA and SNTAGT. There are 17 residues in the CDR3. V was shortened by 0 bases and J by 0 bases, with 12 bases between the two germline ends. CDR3 DNA: TGTGCCAGCAGTGACTCAGAGCGGACCATAGCCAAAAACATTCAGTACTTC. Translated: CASSDSERTIAKNIQYF.

The chain recombines TRBV29-1 with TRBJ1-2; no definite D call. Trimming pared 4 bases from V and 10 bases from J, leaving 13 bases between. The V gene's germline CDR1 is SQVTM and CDR2 ANQGSEA. The CDR3 is 11 amino acids. The CDR3, as DNA: TGCAGCGTTGGTAATGCGCAATCCTACACCTTC. This sequence encodes CSVGNAQSYTF.

The genes are TRBV10-1 and TRBJ2-1; 13 nucleotides match TRBD2. Germline V CDR1 and CDR2: WNHNN, SYGVQD (reference sequence). This CDR3 region has 15 residues. V dropped 7 bases and J dropped 8; count of bases not matched to a gene: 8. The CDR3 loop is CASNPGLAGSDEQFF. The CDR3 coding sequence is TGCGCCAGCAACCCGGGACTAGCGGGGTCGGATGAGCAGTTCTTC.

The CDR3 DNA is TGCGCCAGCAGCCCCCTCAGCGGGGCGAACACCGGGGAGCTGTTTTTT. It specifies CASSPLSGANTGELFF. The rearrangement links TRBV5-1 to TRBJ2-2, with 7 bases identical to TRBD2. The J segment lost 0 bases and the V segment lost 4 bases, leaving 6 bases of the junction unmatched. The CDR3 covers 16 residues. Germline V lookup: CDR1 SGHRS, CDR2 YFSETQ.

This chain links TRBV5-4 with TRBJ1-5, with D tentatively TRBD1 (6 bases). With 0 bases removed from V and 5 bases from J, the gap between germline ends came to 15 bases. The CDR3 length is 16 residues. CDR1 SGHNT and CDR2 YYREEE come from the germline V gene (reference sequence). The CDR3 sequence: CASSLGGAGRDQPQHF. The CDR3 DNA sequence: TGTGCCAGCAGCTTGGGGGGGGCGGGGAGGGATCAGCCCCAGCATTTT. Drawing the rest from reference TRBV5-4 and TRBJ1-5, the complete variable domain is ETGVTQSPTHLIKTRGQQVTLRCSSQSGHNTVSWYQQALGQGPQFIFQYYREEENGRGNFPPRFSGLQFPNYSSELNVNALELDDSALYLCASSLGGAGRDQPQHFGDGTRLSIL.

Written as DNA, the CDR3 is TGTGCCAGCAGCTTAGGGCAGGGCTATGGCTACACCTTC. This codes for CASSLGQGYGYTF. The chain couples TRBV7-6 to TRBJ1-2; TRBD1 is a possible D gene (5 bases). From germline, CDR1 is SGHVS and CDR2 FNYEAQ. Between the trimmed V and J ends, which lost 1 base and 4 bases, there was a span of 7 bases. The CDR3 spans 13 residues.

The chain carries TRBV5-1 and TRBJ2-3; 7 nucleotides agree with TRBD1. V lost 0 bases and J lost 2; bases outside the gene matches: 6. Germline V gives CDR1 SGHRS, CDR2 YFSETQ. There are 16 residues in the CDR3. CDR3 sequence (DNA): TGCGCCAGCAGCTTGGGTCGGGACAGCTACACAGATACGCAGTATTTT. Translating gives CASSLGRDSYTDTQYF. Full variable domain (missing parts from reference TRBV5-1 and TRBJ2-3): KAGVTQTPRYLIKTRGQQVTLSCSPISGHRSVSWYQQTPGQGLQFLFEYFSETQRNKGNFPGRFSGRQFSNSRSEMNVSTLELGDSALYLCASSLGRDSYTDTQYFGPGTRLTVL.

This clone was seen more than once but under ten times. The rearrangement links TRBV18 to TRBJ2-1; 10 bases align to TRBD1. There are 16 residues in the CDR3. Trimming at V came to 1 base and at J to 2 bases, leaving 2 bases not matched to a gene. Looked up from germline, CDR1 is KGHSH and CDR2 is LQKENI. CDR3 residues: CASSPLDRGPYNEQFF. The CDR3 DNA is TGTGCCAGCTCACCACTAGACAGGGGGCCCTACAATGAGCAGTTCTTC.

This clone was counted a few times. This chain links TRBV7-9 with TRBJ1-2; no clear D. Germline loops: CDR1 SEHNR, CDR2 FQNEAQ (reference sequence). With 3 bases removed from V and 6 bases from J, the gap between germline ends came to 8 bases. The CDR3 is made up of 12 amino acids. CDR3 bases: TGTGCCAGCAGCTTGGCCCCGGATGGCTACACCTTC. Its translation: CASSLAPDGYTF.

The rearrangement links TRBV11-3 to TRBJ1-3; D is unresolved. Deletions cut 4 bases from V and 0 bases from J, with 7 bases between. The CDR3 sequence is 14 residues long. The germline V gene has CDR1 SGHNT and CDR2 YENEEA. CDR3 sequence (DNA): TGTGCCAGCAGCTCCGGGTACTCTGGAAACACCATATATTTT. Protein sequence: CASSSGYSGNTIYF.

The chain combines TRBV7-9 with TRBJ1-1; D may be TRBD1 (6 bases). In germline, CDR1 is SEHNR, CDR2 FQNEAQ (reference sequence). The CDR3 runs 13 residues. V shed 2 bases and J shed 4 bases, with 8 bases lying between them. CDR3 in DNA: TGTGCCAGCAGCTTACAGGGGACCACTGAAGCTTTCTTT. Translating it yields CASSLQGTTEAFF.

The chain is built from TRBV2 and TRBJ2-2; D gene uncertain. This CDR3 comprises 15 residues. Germline V gene sequence: CDR1 SNHLY, CDR2 FYNNEI. V lost 5 bases and J lost 0, with 10 bases in between. The CDR3 region is CASSPGGANTGELFF. The CDR3 DNA sequence: TGTGCCAGCAGTCCTGGCGGAGCGAACACCGGGGAGCTGTTTTTT.

The CDR3 region has the DNA TGTGCCAGCAGCAGCAAGGGACAGTTTTCGGAGACCCAGTACTTC. Its protein is CASSSKGQFSETQYF. This chain uses TRBV7-9 with TRBJ2-5; 7 bases are shared with TRBD1. In germline, CDR1 is SEHNR, CDR2 FQNEAQ (reference sequence). This CDR3 spans 15 amino acids. J lost 5 bases, V lost 5 bases, and 11 bases had no gene match. The complete variable domain, with remaining parts taken from reference TRBV7-9 and TRBJ2-5, reads DTGVSQNPRHKITKRGQNVTFRCDPISEHNRLYWYRQTLGQGPEFLTYFQNEAQLEKSRLLSDRFSAERPKGSFSTLEIQRTEQGDSAMYLCASSSKGQFSETQYFGPGTRLLVL.

The genes are TRBV29-1 and TRBJ2-7; D unclear. CDR1 is SQVTM, CDR2 ANQGSEA, per germline. The CDR3 runs 13 residues. The ends were cut back, 7 bases at V and 0 bases at J, with 13 bases in the middle. CDR3 DNA sequence: TGCAGCGCCCGGGTCCCGAGCTCCTACGAGCAGTACTTC. It is translated as CSARVPSSYEQYF.

The V gene is TRBV7-9, the J gene TRBJ2-5; D is perhaps TRBD2 (6 bases). The end of the DNA aligns better with TRBJ2-7, so the J call may be wrong. The CDR3 is made up of 15 amino acids. The germline V gene has CDR1 SEHNR and CDR2 FQNEAQ (reference sequence). The CDR3 reads CASSLDGSGTYEQYF. For the CDR3, the DNA is TGTGCCAGCAGCTTAGACGGGAGTGGAACCTACGAGCAGTACTTC.

As regards this clone: A much larger clone is a single base away; this may be a read error. Other DNA sequences within the sample encode an identical CDR3. The CDR3 is CASSLGTGPYGYTF. CDR3 bases: TGCGCCAGCAGCTTGGGGACGGGACCGTATGGCTACACCTTC. The chain employs TRBV5-1 and TRBJ1-2; D possibly corresponds to TRBD1 (5 bases). Per the germline V gene, CDR1 is SGHRS and CDR2 is YFSETQ. The CDR3 length is 14 residues. V lost 0 bases to trimming and J lost 5 bases, with 11 bases between them. Looking up the rest from reference TRBV5-1 and TRBJ1-2 gives the full variable domain: KAGVTQTPRYLIKTRGQQVTLSCSPISGHRSVSWYQQTPGQGLQFLFEYFSETQRNKGNFPGRFSGRQFSNSRSEMNVSTLELGDSALYLCASSLGTGPYGYTFGSGTRLTVV.

This rearrangement joins TRBV18 to TRBJ1-5; 10 bases are a match to TRBD1. V dropped 6 bases and J dropped 5; count of bases not matched to a gene: 7. This CDR3 comprises 15 residues. Germline-derived CDR1 and CDR2 are KGHSH and LQKENI. The CDR3 DNA reads as TGTGCCAGCTCTGGGGGGACAGGGGAACATCAGCCCCAGCATTTT. It specifies CASSGGTGEHQPQHF. The full variable domain, in which reference TRBV18 and TRBJ1-5 provide the parts outside the CDR3, is NAGVMQNPRHLVRRRGQEARLRCSPMKGHSHVYWYRQLPEEGLKFMVYLQKENIIDESGMPKERFSAEFPKEGPSILRIQQVVRGDSAAYFCASSGGTGEHQPQHFGDGTRLSIL.

This clone has a single count. This sequence joins TRBV4-3 and TRBJ2-3, with D possibly matching TRBD2 (5 bases). Germline assignment: CDR1 LGHNA and CDR2 YSLEER. V was shortened by 4 bases and J by 1 base, with 9 bases between the two germline ends. There are 14 residues in the CDR3. The CDR3 nucleotides are TGCGCCAGCAGCCTAATTAGCGGCACAGATACGCAGTATTTT. Translating gives CASSLISGTDTQYF.

This clone was seen a handful of times. This rearrangement joins TRBV18 to TRBJ2-7; 7 nucleotides match TRBD2. With 1 base clipped from V and 1 base from J, the junction kept 7 bases outside the gene matches. Per the germline V gene, CDR1 is KGHSH and CDR2 is LQKENI. The CDR3 sequence is 16 residues long. CDR3 nucleotides: TGTGCCAGCTCACCACGGGCTAGCGGCGCATCCTACGAGCAGTACTTC. Translation: CASSPRASGASYEQYF.

The V and J genes are TRBV7-8 and TRBJ2-3, with TRBD2 as a possible D gene (5 bases). CDR3 length equals 15 residues. Germline assignment: CDR1 SGHVS and CDR2 FQNEAQ. Trimming left V 2 bases short and J 6 bases short, with 15 bases between. CDR3 DNA: TGTGCCAGCAGCTTAAACCTAGCACAAGGGGATACGCAGTATTTT. Protein product: CASSLNLAQGDTQYF.

This rearrangement joins TRBV2 to TRBJ2-5; no clear D. The CDR3 is 14 residues long. CDR1 SNHLY and CDR2 FYNNEI come from the germline V gene. The V end lost 3 bases, the J end lost 2 bases, and 10 bases lay between the germline ends. CDR3 protein: CASSEGALQETQYF. CDR3 nucleotide sequence: TGTGCCAGCAGTGAGGGCGCATTACAAGAGACCCAGTACTTC.

The chain carries TRBV9 and TRBJ1-6; D call uncertain. V shed 2 bases and J shed 8 bases, with 14 bases lying between them. The CDR3 is made up of 15 amino acids. Germline V gene sequence: CDR1 SGDLS, CDR2 YYNGEE. In DNA, the CDR3 is TGTGCCAGCAGCGTTTCCCCATCTCAGGATTCACCCCTCCACTTT. Amino acid sequence: CASSVSPSQDSPLHF.

The genes are TRBV2 and TRBJ1-1; D is unclear. Between the trimmed V and J ends, which lost 8 bases and 0 bases, there was a span of 4 bases. The CDR3 has 11 amino acids. Germline V gives CDR1 SNHLY, CDR2 FYNNEI. CDR3: CASELNTEAFF. For the CDR3, the DNA is TGTGCCAGCGAATTGAACACTGAAGCTTTCTTT. Variable domain in full (rest from reference TRBV2 and TRBJ1-1): EPEVTQTPSHQVTQMGQEVILRCVPISNHLYFYWYRQILGQKVEFLVSFYNNEISEKSEIFDDQFSVERPDGSNFTLKIRSTKLEDSAMYFCASELNTEAFFGQGTRLTVV.